Listed here are 25 T cell receptor beta chains from one sample, sequenced in a study of cytomegalovirus exposure and HLA in healthy donors. The PCR employed 60 Vbeta primers together with 13 Jbeta primers. Repertoires were generated with immunoSEQ multiplex PCR, while TCRdb's copy carries only in-frame clones and drops some. The sample holds some 140,000 clones, 75% to 85% seen once. The sample comprised PBMCs. These receptors all come from a female donor in good health and CMV-seronegative.

The chain couples TRBV11-2 to TRBJ1-2; 7 nucleotides align to TRBD1. CDR1 and CDR2 (germline): SGHAT, FQNNGV. The CDR3 runs to 14 residues. Trimming cost V 0 bases and J 8 bases; bases outside gene matches: 6. CDR3 in amino acids: CASSLERQGGGYTF. The CDR3 DNA reads as TGTGCCAGCAGCTTAGAGCGGCAGGGGGGAGGCTACACCTTC. Full variable domain (rest looked up from reference TRBV11-2 and TRBJ1-2): EAGVAQSPRYKIIEKRQSVAFWCNPISGHATLYWYQQILGQGPKLLIQFQNNGVVDDSQLPKDRFSAERLKGVDSTLKIQPAKLEDSAVYLCASSLERQGGGYTFGSGTRLTVV.

This sequence joins TRBV6-5 and TRBJ2-5; tentatively, D is TRBD2 (5 bases). The J call is doubtful: the DNA matches TRBJ2-7 better. This CDR3 region has 14 residues. Germline V CDR1 and CDR2: MNHEY, SVGAGI. The CDR3 sequence is CASSYSTRLDEQYF. The CDR3 DNA reads as TGTGCCAGCAGTTACTCCACTAGACTGGACGAGCAGTACTTC.

The J gene is TRBJ2-3, the V gene TRBV5-1, with TRBD1 matching 8 bases. The junction had 6 bases not matched to a gene; V was cut back by 2 bases and J by 4 bases. CDR3 size: 15 residues. The germline gives CDR1 SGHRS, CDR2 YFSETQ. CDR3 sequence: CASSFQGAGADTQYF. The CDR3 coding sequence is TGCGCCAGCAGCTTCCAGGGGGCGGGCGCAGATACGCAGTATTTT. The whole variable domain, remainder taken from reference TRBV5-1 and TRBJ2-3, is KAGVTQTPRYLIKTRGQQVTLSCSPISGHRSVSWYQQTPGQGLQFLFEYFSETQRNKGNFPGRFSGRQFSNSRSEMNVSTLELGDSALYLCASSFQGAGADTQYFGPGTRLTVL.

The chain has TRBV4-3 and TRBJ2-5; 7 nucleotides align to TRBD1. V was pared by 2 bases and J by 4 bases, with 7 bases of the junction left unmatched. Germline V lookup: CDR1 LGHNA, CDR2 YSLEER. The CDR3 has 15 amino acids. In nucleotides, the CDR3 is TGCGCCAGCAGCCAATTGAGGACAGGAGGAGAGACCCAGTACTTC. Its translation: CASSQLRTGGETQYF.

The CDR3 DNA sequence: TGTGCCAGCAGTTACTCAGGAGGGAGCTATGGCTACACCTTC. This gives the protein CASSYSGGSYGYTF. This chain uses TRBV6-5 with TRBJ1-2, with D unresolved. The germline CDR1 and CDR2 sequences are MNHEY and SVGAGI. The length of the CDR3 is 14 residues. V gave up 0 bases and J gave up 4 bases, with 9 bases separating them.

This clone came up once. The chain uses TRBV29-1 and TRBJ2-1, with 7 positions matching TRBD1. V lost 6 bases, J lost 3 bases, and 5 bases stayed unmatched. Germline-derived CDR1 and CDR2 are SQVTM and ANQGSEA. The CDR3 is 13 residues long. CDR3: CSVGQPLYNEQFF. The CDR3 DNA is TGCAGCGTGGGACAGCCTCTCTACAATGAGCAGTTCTTC.

The CDR3 here is CASYDRRRSSYEQYF. CDR3 nucleotides: TGCGCCAGCTATGATAGGCGGCGGAGCTCCTACGAGCAGTACTTC. The chain uses TRBV5-1 and TRBJ2-7; D is ambiguous. In germline, CDR1 is SGHRS, CDR2 YFSETQ. CDR3 length: 15 residues. The germline V and J ends were trimmed by 7 bases and 0 bases, with 17 bases remaining between them.

This clone was detected only a few times. The genes are TRBV5-4 and TRBJ1-5, with 7 bases lining up with TRBD1. Germline CDR1 is SGHNT and CDR2 is YYREEE (reference sequence). The CDR3 sequence is 14 residues long. V shed 3 bases and J 0 bases; nucleotides not matched to a gene: 0. The CDR3 region is CASSYRGSNQPQHF. CDR3 DNA sequence: TGTGCCAGCAGCTACAGGGGTAGCAATCAGCCCCAGCATTTT.

This clone was recorded only once. The rearrangement links TRBV9 to TRBJ2-7; TRBD1 might be the D (6 bases). The CDR3 loop spans 15 amino acids. Germline CDR1 reads SGDLS; CDR2 reads YYNGEE. V shed 2 bases and J shed 0 bases, with 12 bases lying between them. This CDR3 reads CASSVDQGSSYEQYF. In nucleotides, the CDR3 is TGTGCCAGCAGCGTGGACCAGGGGAGCTCCTACGAGCAGTACTTC.

The rearrangement joins TRBV30 to TRBJ1-6, with 7 bases that match TRBD1. V lost 3 bases, J lost 10 bases, and 6 bases stayed unmatched. CDR3 length: 13 residues. The germline gives CDR1 GTSNPN, CDR2 SVGIG (reference sequence). CDR3 in DNA: TGTGCCTGGAGAGAAGGGGGCGGATCACCCCTCCACTTT. It encodes CAWREGGGSPLHF.

This clone was picked up a small number of times. The J gene is TRBJ2-7, the V gene TRBV4-3; 11 positions agree with TRBD2. Germline V gives CDR1 LGHNA, CDR2 YSLEER. V was pared by 5 bases and J by 4 bases, with 1 base of the junction left unmatched. The CDR3 covers 13 residues. This chain's CDR3 is CASSWTSGYEQYF. CDR3 bases: TGCGCCAGCAGCTGGACTAGCGGGTACGAGCAGTACTTC.

The chain uses TRBV6-5 and TRBJ1-6; 7 bases align to TRBD1. This CDR3 is built from 16 residues. V gave up 2 bases and J gave up 8 bases; unmatched junction bases: 9. Germline CDR1 is MNHEY and CDR2 is SVGAGI. CDR3 sequence: CASSYVHRGNYSPLHF. DNA of the CDR3: TGTGCCAGCAGTTACGTCCACAGGGGTAACTATTCACCCCTCCACTTT.

J is TRBJ2-6 and V is TRBV7-6; a possible D gene is TRBD1 (6 bases). Germline CDR1 and CDR2: SGHVS and FNYEAQ. Trimming shortened V by 6 bases and J by 4 bases, and 16 bases separated the two germline ends. This CDR3 spans 16 amino acids. This CDR3 is CASSKGSGAGANVLTF. The CDR3 DNA reads as TGTGCCAGCAGTAAAGGTTCAGGGGCGGGGGCCAACGTCCTGACTTTC.

The V gene is TRBV11-3, the J gene TRBJ2-7, with a weak D call TRBD2 (6 bases). The CDR3 totals 15 residues. The germline V gene has CDR1 SGHNT and CDR2 YENEEA. Trimming removed 0 bases from V and 2 bases from J, with 11 bases in between. CDR3 residues: CASSLELAPTYEQYF. The CDR3 bases are TGTGCCAGCAGCTTAGAACTAGCCCCTACCTACGAGCAGTACTTC.

V and J are TRBV29-1 and TRBJ2-5; weak D call: TRBD1 (6 bases). In germline, CDR1 is SQVTM, CDR2 ANQGSEA. The length of the CDR3 is 12 residues. V was shortened by 6 bases and J by 3 bases, with 11 bases between the two germline ends. CDR3 coding DNA: TGCAGCGTAGCAGGGGTCAAAGAGACCCAGTACTTC. Translation gives CSVAGVKETQYF. Full variable domain (outside the CDR3, taken from reference TRBV29-1 and TRBJ2-5): SAVISQKPSRDICQRGTSLTIQCQVDSQVTMMFWYRQQPGQSLTLIATANQGSEATYESGFVIDKFPISRPNLTFSTLTVSNMSPEDSSIYLCSVAGVKETQYFGPGTRLLVL.

The CDR3 region is CASSPPGQGVQPQHF. CDR3 sequence (DNA): TGTGCCAGCAGTCCGCCGGGACAGGGGGTACAGCCCCAGCATTTT. This chain links TRBV28 with TRBJ1-5; 11 bases match TRBD1. From germline, CDR1 is MDHEN and CDR2 SYDVKM. The length of the CDR3 is 15 residues. After removal of 5 bases from V and 7 bases from J, the junction contained 7 bases not matched to a gene.

V gene TRBV28 combines with J gene TRBJ2-1; D is possibly TRBD1 (6 bases). Trimming stripped 5 bases from V and 2 bases from J, with 16 bases between. From germline, CDR1 is MDHEN and CDR2 SYDVKM. This CDR3 region has 16 residues. Written as DNA, the CDR3 is TGTGCCAGCAGTCCCTACCGCCGGACAGCCTACAATGAGCAGTTCTTC. Protein product: CASSPYRRTAYNEQFF.

On this clone itself: A much more abundant neighbour one base away suggests this may be a read error. The sample contains more than one DNA sequence encoding this CDR3. V usage is TRBV7-3 and J usage is TRBJ1-1; D is undetermined. Trimming stripped 0 bases from V and 1 base from J, with 3 bases between. The CDR3 runs to 13 residues. Germline lookup yields CDR1 SGHTA and CDR2 FQGTGA. The CDR3 DNA is TGTGCCAGCAGCTTAACAGCGAACACTGAAGCTTTCTTT. Translated, it gives CASSLTANTEAFF.

V gene TRBV4-1 combines with J gene TRBJ1-6; 9 nucleotides agree with TRBD1. Germline CDR1 and CDR2: MGHRA and YSYEKL. V shed 0 bases and J 6 bases; nucleotides not matched to a gene: 0. The CDR3 covers 15 residues. CDR3 region: CASSQEDRGNSPLHF. The CDR3 DNA follows: TGCGCCAGCAGCCAAGAGGACAGGGGTAATTCACCCCTCCACTTT.

This chain uses TRBV7-6 with TRBJ1-6; a possible D gene is TRBD1 (6 bases). This CDR3 has 14 amino acids. The germline CDR1 and CDR2 sequences are SGHVS and FNYEAQ. Trimming shortened V by 2 bases and J by 10 bases, and 12 bases separated the two germline ends. The CDR3 here is CASSLRTVRSPLHF. CDR3 bases: TGTGCCAGCAGCTTAAGGACAGTAAGGTCACCCCTCCACTTT.

CDR3 protein: CASSDGRGVFNTEAFF. The CDR3, as DNA: TGTGCCAGCTCTGATGGACGGGGGGTTTTTAACACTGAAGCTTTCTTT. V usage is TRBV18 and J usage is TRBJ1-1, with D possibly TRBD1 on 5 matching bases. The germline CDR1 and CDR2 sequences are KGHSH and LQKENI. Deletions cut 6 bases from V and 2 bases from J, with 19 bases between. This CDR3 is built from 16 residues.

The CDR3, as DNA: TGTGCCTGGATACAAGGGAGGGGAGATCCCCTCCACTTT. Its translation: CAWIQGRGDPLHF. The genes are TRBV30 and TRBJ1-6; D might be TRBD1 (5 bases). V was clipped by 4 bases and J by 13 bases, with 17 bases between them. This CDR3 is 13 amino acids long. CDR1 and CDR2 (germline): GTSNPN, SVGIG (reference sequence).

The chain is built from TRBV30 and TRBJ1-4, with 9 bases fitting TRBD1. This CDR3 spans 14 amino acids. CDR1 is GTSNPN, CDR2 SVGIG, per germline (reference sequence). V lost 0 bases and J lost 8; bases outside the gene matches: 4. CDR3 nucleotide sequence: TGTGCCTGGAGTGTCGACAGGGGGAACGAAAAACTGTTTTTT. Its translation: CAWSVDRGNEKLFF.

The sample holds a few counts of this clone. The J gene is TRBJ2-7, the V gene TRBV2, with D hard to call. Germline CDR1 is SNHLY and CDR2 is FYNNEI. V gave up 4 bases and J gave up 4 bases, with 5 bases separating them. CDR3 size: 11 residues. The CDR3 DNA sequence: TGTGCCAGCAGTGCGCGGTACGAGCAGTACTTC. Its protein product is CASSARYEQYF.

The V call is TRBV4-3, the J call TRBJ2-2; possibly TRBD1 for D (5 bases). V dropped 4 bases and J dropped 7 bases, with 22 bases sitting between them. Germline loops: CDR1 LGHNA, CDR2 YSLEER. This CDR3 comprises 17 residues. The CDR3 here is CASSPHPGQGLSGELFF. The CDR3 coding sequence is TGCGCCAGCAGCCCCCACCCCGGGCAGGGCCTCAGCGGGGAGCTGTTTTTT.